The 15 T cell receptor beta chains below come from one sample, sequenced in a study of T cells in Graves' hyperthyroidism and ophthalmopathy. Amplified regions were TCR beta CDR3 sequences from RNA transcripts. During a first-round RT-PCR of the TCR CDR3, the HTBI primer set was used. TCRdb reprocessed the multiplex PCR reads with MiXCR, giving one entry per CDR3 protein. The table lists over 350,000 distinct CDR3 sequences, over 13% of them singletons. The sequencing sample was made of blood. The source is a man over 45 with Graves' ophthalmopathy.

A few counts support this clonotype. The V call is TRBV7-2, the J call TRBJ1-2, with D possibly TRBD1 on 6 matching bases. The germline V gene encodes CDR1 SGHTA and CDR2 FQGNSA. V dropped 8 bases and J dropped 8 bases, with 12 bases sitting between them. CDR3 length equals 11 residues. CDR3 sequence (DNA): TGTGCCAGCGGACAGACACTCGGCTACACCTTC. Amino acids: CASGQTLGYTF.

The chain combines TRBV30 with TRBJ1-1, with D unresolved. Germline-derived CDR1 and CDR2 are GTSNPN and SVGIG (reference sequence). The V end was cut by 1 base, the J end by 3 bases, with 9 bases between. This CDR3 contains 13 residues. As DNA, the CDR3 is TGTGCCTGGAGTGAGGCGCGAGACACTGAAGCTTTCTTT. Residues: CAWSEARDTEAFF.

The CDR3 DNA reads TGTGCCAGCAGTCCACCGGGTCTCCCCGGGGAGCTGTTTTTT. It codes for CASSPPGLPGELFF. The V call is TRBV3-1, the J call TRBJ2-2; no definite D call. The germline V gene has CDR1 LGHDT and CDR2 YNNKEL (reference sequence). This CDR3 spans 14 amino acids. V dropped 6 bases and J dropped 6 bases, with 14 bases sitting between them.

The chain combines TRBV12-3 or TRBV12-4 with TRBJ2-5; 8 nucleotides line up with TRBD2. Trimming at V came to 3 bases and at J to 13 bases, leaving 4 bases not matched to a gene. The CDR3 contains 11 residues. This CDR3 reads CASSFSGALYF. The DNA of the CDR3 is TGTGCCAGCAGTTTTAGCGGGGCCTTGTACTTC.

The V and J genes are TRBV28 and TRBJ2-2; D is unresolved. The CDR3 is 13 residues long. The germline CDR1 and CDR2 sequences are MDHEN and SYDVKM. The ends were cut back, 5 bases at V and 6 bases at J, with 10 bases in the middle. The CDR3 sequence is CASSESSPGELFF. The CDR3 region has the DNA TGTGCCAGCAGTGAGTCTAGTCCCGGGGAGCTGTTTTTT.

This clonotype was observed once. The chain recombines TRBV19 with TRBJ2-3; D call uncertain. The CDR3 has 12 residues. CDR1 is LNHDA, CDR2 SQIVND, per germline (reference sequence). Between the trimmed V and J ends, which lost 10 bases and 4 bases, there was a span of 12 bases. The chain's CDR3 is CATEDLADTQYF. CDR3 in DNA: TGTGCCACCGAGGACCTAGCAGATACGCAGTATTTT.

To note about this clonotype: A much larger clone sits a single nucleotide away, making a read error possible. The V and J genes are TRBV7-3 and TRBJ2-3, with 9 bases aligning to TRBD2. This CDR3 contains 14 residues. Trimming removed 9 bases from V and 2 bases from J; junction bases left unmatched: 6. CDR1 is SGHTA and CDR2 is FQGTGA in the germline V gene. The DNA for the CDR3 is TGTGCCAGAAGGAGCGGGAGGACCACAGATACGCAGTATTTT. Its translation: CARRSGRTTDTQYF.

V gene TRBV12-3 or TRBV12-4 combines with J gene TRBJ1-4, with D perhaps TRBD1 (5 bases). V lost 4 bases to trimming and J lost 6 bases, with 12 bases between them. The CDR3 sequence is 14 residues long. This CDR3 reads CASSWGDRDEKLFF. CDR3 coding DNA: TGTGCCAGCAGTTGGGGCGATAGAGATGAAAAACTGTTTTTT.

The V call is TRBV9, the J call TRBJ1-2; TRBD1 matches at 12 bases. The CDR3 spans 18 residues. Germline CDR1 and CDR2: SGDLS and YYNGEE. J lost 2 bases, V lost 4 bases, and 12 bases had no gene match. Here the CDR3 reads CASSTGTGGLGVNYGYTF. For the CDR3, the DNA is TGTGCCAGCAGCACCGGGACAGGGGGCTTGGGTGTAAACTATGGCTACACCTTC.

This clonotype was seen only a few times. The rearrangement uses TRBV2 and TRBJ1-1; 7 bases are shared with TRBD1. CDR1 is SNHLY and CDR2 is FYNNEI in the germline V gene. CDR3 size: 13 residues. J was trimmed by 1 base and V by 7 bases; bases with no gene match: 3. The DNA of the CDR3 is TGTGCCAGCAAGAGGGACAGGAACACTGAAGCTTTCTTT. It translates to CASKRDRNTEAFF.

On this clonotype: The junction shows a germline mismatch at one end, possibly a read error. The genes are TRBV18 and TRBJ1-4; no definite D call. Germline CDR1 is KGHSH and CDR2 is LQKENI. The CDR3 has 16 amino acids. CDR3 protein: CASPPGLTTTNEKLFF. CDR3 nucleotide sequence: TGTGCCAGCCCACCGGGCCTTACCACAACTAATGAAAAACTGTTTTTT.

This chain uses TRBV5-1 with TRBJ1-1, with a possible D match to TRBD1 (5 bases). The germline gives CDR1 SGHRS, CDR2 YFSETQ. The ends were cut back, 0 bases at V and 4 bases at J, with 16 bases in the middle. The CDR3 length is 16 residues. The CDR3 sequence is CASSLVPHRFSTEAFF. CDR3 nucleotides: TGCGCCAGCAGCTTGGTACCTCACAGGTTCTCCACTGAAGCTTTCTTT.

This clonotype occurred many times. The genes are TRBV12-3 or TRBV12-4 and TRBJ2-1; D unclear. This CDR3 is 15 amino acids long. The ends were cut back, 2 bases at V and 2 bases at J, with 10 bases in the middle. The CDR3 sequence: CASSLPGKTYNEQFF. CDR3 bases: TGTGCCAGCAGTTTACCCGGAAAGACCTACAATGAGCAGTTCTTC.

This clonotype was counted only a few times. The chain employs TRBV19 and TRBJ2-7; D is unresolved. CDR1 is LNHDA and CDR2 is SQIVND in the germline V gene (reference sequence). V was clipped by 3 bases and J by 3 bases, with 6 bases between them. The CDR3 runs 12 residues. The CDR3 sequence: CASSIMGYEQYF. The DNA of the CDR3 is TGTGCCAGTAGTATCATGGGCTACGAGCAGTACTTC.

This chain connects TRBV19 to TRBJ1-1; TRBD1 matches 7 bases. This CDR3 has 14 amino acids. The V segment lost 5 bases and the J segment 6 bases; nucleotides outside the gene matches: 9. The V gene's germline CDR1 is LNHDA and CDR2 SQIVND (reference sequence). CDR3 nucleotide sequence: TGTGCCAGTAGTGTCAGGGGGACTAACCCTGAAGCTTTCTTT. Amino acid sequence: CASSVRGTNPEAFF.